The text below deals with one TCR beta chain. Its antigen is still unknown. The data are from a study of blood T cells in healthy people across ages. Study-wide findings and caveats: Both higher diversity and more naive CD4+ cells marked long-lived donors when set against aged donors.

Primers used in a second PCR of about 7 to 12 cycles were a sample-barcoded 5' primer and a J-beta primer mix. A single record per CDR3 protein comes from TCRdb applying MiXCR to the 5' RACE reads. The data hold about 780,000 distinct CDR3 sequences, with 62% observed a single time. Sequences were obtained from blood. This sequence originates from a man aged 30 to 45 in good health.

The CDR3 reads CSGDSRKTSYGYTF. For the CDR3, the DNA is TGCAGTGGGGACAGCCGTAAGACCTCTTATGGCTACACCTTC. This chain joins TRBV20-1 and TRBJ1-2, with 7 bases lining up with TRBD1. V trimming: 7 bases; J trimming: 5 bases; junction bases outside the gene matches: 13. Germline CDR1 DFQATT, CDR2 SNEGSKA (reference sequence). This CDR3 comprises 14 residues.